Sequencing of this T cell receptor beta chain was carried out in a study of T cell repertoires in cytomegalovirus infection. Across the study: Based on public TCR beta signatures, there were indications of CMV infection and of a matching HLA type.

Trimming shortened V by 2 bases and J by 6 bases, and 12 bases separated the two germline ends. CDR3 length: 14 residues. Germline values: CDR1 MGHRA, CDR2 YSYEKL. TCRdb passed the reads through MiXCR, listing each CDR3 protein once. The sample lists 500,000 to 600,000 distinct CDR3 sequences, approximately 15% seen once, with 20% to 30% in the top ten. General observations from the study: Clonotype analysis showed dominance of the ex vivo response by HLA-C-restricted CMV-specific TCR beta clonotypes. There were carriers of CMV plus the relevant HLA, and cumulative public TCR beta family frequency identified them.

Comments on this clonotype: Its target is not known.

The chain recombines TRBV4-1 with TRBJ2-3; D not resolved. The receptor comes from a human donor in good health (CMV status not recorded). Some clones in this sample may be carry-over from other donors' samples. The sequenced material came from CD8+ T cells from PBMCs. CDR3 coding DNA: TGCGCCAGCAGCCAAATCCAATGGTCGGATACGCAGTATTTT. It specifies CASSQIQWSDTQYF.